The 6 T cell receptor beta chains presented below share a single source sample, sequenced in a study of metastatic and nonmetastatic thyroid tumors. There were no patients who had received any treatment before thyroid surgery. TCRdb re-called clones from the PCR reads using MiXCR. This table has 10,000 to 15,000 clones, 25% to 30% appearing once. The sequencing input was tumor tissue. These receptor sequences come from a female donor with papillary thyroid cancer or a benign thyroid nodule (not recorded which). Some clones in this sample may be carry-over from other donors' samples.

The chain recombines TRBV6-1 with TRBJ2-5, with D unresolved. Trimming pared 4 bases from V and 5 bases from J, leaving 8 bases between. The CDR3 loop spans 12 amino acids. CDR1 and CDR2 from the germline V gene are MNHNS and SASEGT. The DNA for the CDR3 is TGTGCCAGCAGTGGTGGTATGGAGACCCAGTACTTC. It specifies CASSGGMETQYF.

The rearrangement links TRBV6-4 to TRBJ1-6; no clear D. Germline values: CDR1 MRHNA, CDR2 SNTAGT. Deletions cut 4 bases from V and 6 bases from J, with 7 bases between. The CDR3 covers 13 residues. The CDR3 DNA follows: TGTGCCAGCAGTGTTACAGTTAATTCACCCCTCCACTTT. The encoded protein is CASSVTVNSPLHF.

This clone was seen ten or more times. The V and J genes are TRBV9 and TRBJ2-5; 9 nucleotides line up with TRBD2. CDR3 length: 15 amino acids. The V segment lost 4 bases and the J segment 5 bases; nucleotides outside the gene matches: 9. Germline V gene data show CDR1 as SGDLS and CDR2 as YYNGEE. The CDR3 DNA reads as TGTGCCAGCAGCCAAGCGGGAGGTTTGTGGGAGACCCAGTACTTC. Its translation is CASSQAGGLWETQYF.

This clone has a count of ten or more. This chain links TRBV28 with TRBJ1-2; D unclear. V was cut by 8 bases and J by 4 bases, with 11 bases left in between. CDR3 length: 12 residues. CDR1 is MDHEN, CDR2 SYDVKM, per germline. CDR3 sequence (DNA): TGTGCCAGCGGGCCAGCTACCTATGGCTACACCTTC. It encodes CASGPATYGYTF.

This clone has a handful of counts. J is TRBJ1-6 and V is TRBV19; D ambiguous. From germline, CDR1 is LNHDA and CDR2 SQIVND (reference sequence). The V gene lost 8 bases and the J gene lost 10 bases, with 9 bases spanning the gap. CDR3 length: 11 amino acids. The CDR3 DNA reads TGTGCCAGTGGGTCGACCTCACCCCTCCACTTT. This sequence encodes CASGSTSPLHF.

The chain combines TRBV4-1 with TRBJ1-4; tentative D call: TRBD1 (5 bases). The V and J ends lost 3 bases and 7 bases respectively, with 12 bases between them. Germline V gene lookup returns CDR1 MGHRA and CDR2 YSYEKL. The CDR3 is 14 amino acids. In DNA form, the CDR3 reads TGCGCCAGCAGCCAGAGAGGCCAGGGTGAAAAACTGTTTTTT. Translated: CASSQRGQGEKLFF.